This T cell receptor (beta chain) originates from a study of response to subunit inactivated influenza vaccine. TCRdb passed the RT-PCR reads through MiXCR, listing each CDR3 protein once. The table lists around 790,000 distinct CDR3 sequences, 21% of them singletons, with 10% in the top ten. Per germline, CDR1 SEHNR and CDR2 FQNEAQ (reference sequence). V lost 1 base and J lost 8; bases outside the gene matches: 8. The CDR3 contains 16 residues. This clonotype was picked up a small number of times. Its antigen is unknown. Overall study results and limits: The authors suggested that every seasonal influenza vaccination recruits few new T cells.

The sequence was collected from a man in his forties or fifties who received an inactivated influenza vaccine. This chain uses TRBV7-9 with TRBJ2-1, with TRBD2 matching 10 bases. Source: PBMCs from blood, taken roughly 5 days after vaccination. CDR3 loop: CASSLGPAGGDDEQFF. Written as DNA, the CDR3 is TGTGCCAGCAGCTTAGGGCCAGCGGGAGGGGACGATGAGCAGTTCTTC.